The sequence of this TCR beta chain was determined in a study of T cell responses to AZD1222 COVID-19 vaccine. Measured with immunoSEQ multiplex PCR; TCRdb has only the in-frame clones, and not every one. The sample holds some 140,000 clones, more than 90% seen once. Findings and limits, study-wide: No repertoire was sampled before or during the peak T cell response, only after it. The reported proportion of spike-specific TCRs targeting unmutated variant regions was nearly half. Once two AZD1222 doses were given, Spike-specific TCR breadth and depth went up.

Turning to this clone: Its specificity is not known.

This CDR3 contains 14 residues. Trimming removed 3 bases at V and 8 bases at J, with 13 bases between. Germline lookup yields CDR1 SGHTA and CDR2 FQGNSA. The specimen comprised peripheral blood, sampled on day 0 of AZD1222 vaccination. The sequence was collected from an adult in good health. The rearrangement links TRBV7-2 to TRBJ1-4; the D gene is possibly TRBD1 (6 bases). CDR3: CASSFRGEVEKLFF. The CDR3 region has the DNA TGTGCCAGCAGCTTCAGGGGAGAGGTAGAAAAACTGTTTTTT.